This T cell receptor beta chain was sequenced during a study of cytomegalovirus exposure and HLA in healthy donors (dated by TCRdb to the late 2010s). For context, the study as a whole: In an earlier analysis of 550 to 750 of the donors, less than 350 Gb of sequence data and 120 million or so unique TCR beta sequences from about 190 million T cells were reported. On average, roughly 250,000 unique TCR beta nucleotide sequences were sequenced per donor among some 430 genotyped donors of the cohort, with roughly 18% of those sequences being non-productive. In a later genetic analysis, genome-wide SNP genotypes for about three fifths of the roughly 670 donors were used, and that subset was treated as a discovery cohort. Typing coverage differed by locus: A, B, C, DRB1 and DQB1 were typed in roughly 629-640 donors, DQA1 in 500 to 550, DPA1 in some 570, and DPB1 in just under 490. Donor age, sex, ethnicity and CMV serostatus were compiled alongside the repertoire data. Of the 300 to 450 genotyped donors, 75% to 85% were placed in the genetic ancestry cluster associated with self-reported Caucasian donors. The study was designed to test whether signatures of past pathogen exposure could be identified by cataloging public T cell receptors. To decide whether each TCR beta V gene segment behaved as functional or pseudogenic, an earlier analysis of approximately 620 of the donors relied on high-throughput TCR beta sequencing. About 300 gigabases of sequencing data and around 88 million unique TCR sequences made up an early release that covered some 640 HLA-typed donors. Every repertoire in the discovery cohort had been generated on one and the same sequencing platform. The study used immunosequencing to profile the T cell repertoires of hundreds of subjects and linked those repertoires to cytomegalovirus serostatus. The study combined high-throughput TCR immunosequencing, statistical association of individual TCRs with disease status, and machine learning to predict cytomegalovirus infection status. Class I and class II HLA loci were covered by the typing at four-digit resolution. Rather than drawing on any new phenotypic data, the later analysis identified candidate immune exposures from TCR beta sequences and the way those sequences occurred across donors. Four to six DR-DQ haplotypes were handled as single units for association and clustering, since linkage in the cohort was strong. A later analysis re-examined previously published TCR beta repertoires from 610 or so donors and added high-resolution HLA genotyping to investigate patterns of TCR occurrence. A separate validation cohort of roughly 130 different subjects was used in addition to the roughly 700-subject first cohort.

In total, more than 500 healthy bone marrow donors made up the cohort. All cohort members were sampled while nominally healthy, although unrecorded immune exposures were likely present. The donor was CMV seronegative and belonged to the group of 350 or so seronegative cohort members. A peripheral blood sample was provided by each donor, and peripheral blood mononuclear cells were used for TCR beta sequencing. The Qiagen DNeasy Blood Extraction Kit was used to extract genomic DNA from the blood cell samples. Receptor libraries were prepared by the immunoSEQ multiplex PCR assay. For the multiplex PCR, a mixture combining 60 forward primers for TCR Vbeta segments and 13 reverse primers for TCR Jbeta segments was used. A multiplex PCR assay on genomic DNA amplified the CDR3 region of rearranged TCR beta genes. On the Illumina HiSeq System, the amplified TCR beta libraries were sequenced as 87-base-pair reads. Regarding the original processing steps: A later analysis counted some 80 million unique TCR beta chains across the 500 to 850 repertoires, and roughly 11 million of these chains were shared by at least two donors. A nearest-neighbor algorithm error-corrected the raw reads and collapsed the reads into unique sequences, merging closely related sequences to remove PCR and sequencing errors. V, D and J gene segments were assigned by aligning CDR3 sequences to IMGT reference sequences. For a sequence to be retained, a match of at least six nucleotides was required to both a V gene segment and a J gene segment. A rearrangement counted as productive if the CDR3 had no stop codons and remained in frame with V and J, and every other rearrangement counted as non-productive. Following IMGT convention, CDR3 was defined as the stretch from the second conserved V-encoded cysteine up to the conserved J-encoded phenylalanine. Sequences without an unambiguous match to a single V gene segment were excluded from the earlier analysis of 587 of the donors. An earlier analysis of a few hundred of the donors classified V segments as functional when productive rearrangements were above 56.7% and as segregating when the standard deviation between donors was above 5%. To diagnose cytomegalovirus status from the catalog of TCR beta chain sequences, a statistical classification framework was built. In a later analysis, V and J genes were assigned by comparing TCR nucleotide sequences against IMGT/GENE-DB human TR gene sequences. A later analysis assigned CDR3 sequences and most-parsimonious VDJ recombination scenarios with the TCRdist pipeline. A later analysis defined each TCR beta chain by its CDR3 amino acid sequence plus V-gene family, and excluded reads lacking a unique V-gene family. In a later analysis, 450 to 600 highly shared, low-generation-probability nucleotide sequences were removed to address suspected cross-contamination and a sequencing artifact. A later analysis calculated a clonal expansion index for each public chain from normalized within-repertoire ranks of inferred template counts. In a later analysis, generation probabilities were computed with a VDJ recombination model fitted to out-of-frame rearrangements, and the resulting probabilities were checked against IGoR. In a later analysis, hypergeometric tests were used to score TCR-TCR, TCR-HLA and TCR-CMV co-occurrence, with a repertoire-size bias correction applied to TCR pairs. A later analysis estimated false discovery rates by permuting HLA or CMV assignments 20 times. In a later analysis, co-occurring TCRs were grouped using DBSCAN, with TCRdist sequence similarity added in when clustering inside HLA-allele-positive subsets. For co-occurrence clustering, repertoires with fewer than 30,000 or more than 120,000 public chains were excluded, along with several repertoires with anomalous nucleotide sharing. This is the immuneACCESS table as TCRdb keeps it, with only in-frame sequences that have V and J called. A part of the clones is gone; compared with another copy, unresolved V genes explain less than half, and the rest is unexplained. V and J calls plus clone size are reproduced from that table; the DNA served to infer D and trimming. This sample lists about 160,000 clones; over 75% were detected once. The ten largest clones capture approximately 2% of the sample.

General study outcomes and caveats: Some IMGT-functional V segments, including TRBV6-2 and TRBV6-3, could not be told apart with the 87-base-pair reads, so those segments were excluded. A later analysis associated about 18,000 TCR beta sequences with specific HLA alleles at a false discovery rate of 0.05. An association between a missense DCLRE1C variant and V-gene and J-gene trimming of TCR beta chains was found in a later genetic analysis and replicated in an independent cohort. Compared with equally common non-associated chains, HLA-associated TCR beta chains in a later analysis were more clonally expanded and had lower generation probabilities. A cluster of highly shared sequence variants was judged likely to be a technical artifact of the sequencing pipeline. Most TCR sequences were seen in very few donors, while some public TCRs were found in many individuals. In a later analysis, several top co-occurrence clusters were reported to appear linked to parvovirus B19, influenza, CMV and Epstein-Barr virus. The study gave a list of under 200 TCR beta chains associated with cytomegalovirus. The authors suggested that the approach could potentially be extended to other disease states and immunological phenotypes. Linkage disequilibrium might explain the correlated functional status among segregating V segments, but an unknown experimental factor could not be ruled out. Compared with the roughly 600-donor mean, donors in an Asian-associated ancestry cluster had fewer N-insertions in productive TCRs, according to a later genetic analysis. In a later analysis, TCR association rates were found to vary across HLA loci, with the most associated TCRs seen for DRB1 alleles and the fewest for HLA-C alleles. Roughly uniform sequencing depth across donors was assumed in presence/absence analyses, although this assumption may not hold. The classifier was reported to diagnose cytomegalovirus status with high specificity and sensitivity in both the original cohort and the validation cohort. A further reported finding was that TCR beta sequences accurately predicted the HLA-A and HLA-B alleles for most subjects in the first cohort. In a later analysis, most CMV-associated TCR beta chains were found to appear HLA-restricted, with HLA associations seemingly driven largely by CMV exposure. When HLA alleles, especially DR and DQ, strongly co-occurred, TCR associations were difficult to assign to individual alleles. Broadly in line with IMGT annotations, most TCR beta V segments showed up in productive rearrangements about 90% or about 30% of the time in an earlier analysis of under 700 of the donors. A few of the identified cytomegalovirus-associated TCR beta chains were confirmed in vitro to be specific for cytomegalovirus antigens. The only immune exposure information available for the cohort was CMV serostatus. Fewer than 20 rarely observed V segments, including chromosome 9 orphons, were excluded from the earlier analysis of 550 to 700 of the donors because counts were too low. This cohort had only TCR beta chains sequenced, and the lack of alpha or paired-chain data limited which features could be detected. Because some donors lacked HLA typing at each locus, the association tests relied only on the typed subset.

The CDR3 runs 16 residues from the cysteine to the phenylalanine. CDR3 DNA only is kept here, 48 bases in frame from base 1. The germline V gene gives CDR1 as MNHEY and CDR2 as SVGAGI. After removal of 1 base from V and 0 bases from J, the junction retains 3 bases not matched to a gene. Regarding this clone: What antigen it recognizes has not been identified. Nothing much larger sits one base from this clone, and base qualities are not available.

The clonotype was recovered from a woman between 18 and 30 years old in good health and CMV-seronegative. The specimen sequenced was PBMCs. The V gene is TRBV6-5 and the J gene is TRBJ2-3, with 8 bases aligning to TRBD1. The bases read TGTGCCAGCAGTTACTTTCAGGGGGCTAGCACAGATACGCAGTATTTT. This gives the protein CASSYFQGASTDTQYF.